Below are 8 T cell receptor beta chains sequenced from a single sample in a study of T cells expressing NK-cell markers. TCRdb processed the 5' RACE reads again and assigns one entry to each CDR3 protein, with no DNA. The data show some 440,000 distinct CDR3 sequences, and the top ten clones hold about 1.5%. Material: blood T cells: a sorted CD56 or NKG2C T cell subset, CD4+ or CD8+ T cells, or bulk PBMC T cells (not recorded which). The receptors were gathered from a woman aged 45-65 years in good health.

The CDR3 loop is CASSPGGGINYGYTF. V and J are TRBV4-1 and TRBJ1-2. Germline loops: CDR1 MGHRA, CDR2 YSYEKL. This CDR3 has 15 residues.

The CDR3 loop is CASSQIRRQETQYF. The rearrangement uses TRBV4-1 and TRBJ2-5. This CDR3 contains 14 residues. Germline-derived CDR1 and CDR2 are MGHRA and YSYEKL.

The V gene is TRBV7-9, the J gene TRBJ1-2; TCRdb lists TRBD1, though no DNA is available to test this call. Germline CDR1 is SEHNR and CDR2 is FQNEAQ (reference sequence). The CDR3 is 15 residues long. CDR3 residues: CASSLSGGSIYGYTF. Filled out from reference TRBV7-9 and TRBJ1-2, the complete variable domain reads DTGVSQNPRHKITKRGQNVTFRCDPISEHNRLYWYRQTLGQGPEFLTYFQNEAQLEKSRLLSDRFSAERPKGSFSTLEIQRTEQGDSAMYLCASSLSGGSIYGYTFGSGTRLTVV.

The chain employs TRBV12-3 or TRBV12-4 and TRBJ1-1; TCRdb's D call, TRBD1, is unchecked because there is no DNA. The CDR3 is 17 residues long. The CDR3 is CASSPGQGARLGTEAFF.

V usage is TRBV5-1 and J usage is TRBJ2-1. CDR3 size: 12 residues. Germline V gene data show CDR1 as SGHRS and CDR2 as YFSETQ. The CDR3: CASSLGYREQFF.

The chain combines TRBV20-1 with TRBJ2-1; TCRdb's D call, TRBD2, is unchecked because there is no DNA. The CDR3 loop spans 12 amino acids. Germline V CDR1 and CDR2: DFQATT, SNEGSKA (reference sequence). CDR3 sequence reads: CSAPDLYNEQFF.

The chain employs TRBV20-1 and TRBJ2-1; with no DNA, the TCRdb D assignment of TRBD2 cannot be verified. Germline V gene sequence: CDR1 DFQATT, CDR2 SNEGSKA (reference sequence). CDR3 length: 18 amino acids. This CDR3 is CSARDQVREGRSYNEQFF.

The chain joins TRBV12-3 or TRBV12-4 to TRBJ2-1; without DNA, the TCRdb call of TRBD2 cannot be checked. The CDR3 consists of 21 residues. The CDR3 protein is CASSLGFAGLAGGPSYNEQFF.